This T cell receptor beta chain was recorded in a study of T cell repertoires in cytomegalovirus infection. Looking at the study overall: TCR beta signatures that were public indicated CMV infection and matching HLA type. Study-wide results and caveats: Carriers of CMV plus the relevant HLA were identified by cumulative public TCR beta family frequency.

Comments on this clonotype: Its target is unknown.

The CDR3 has 13 amino acids. V lost 5 bases and J lost 6; bases outside the gene matches: 5. Germline-derived CDR1 and CDR2 are MNHNY and SVGAGI (reference sequence). TCRdb reprocessed the reads with MiXCR, giving one entry per CDR3 protein. The sample has around 750,000 distinct CDR3 sequences, less than 35% seen once. The sequences come from cultured CD8+ T cells from PBMCs, collected from culture after CMV antigen stimulation. This receptor was identified in a human donor in good health (CMV status not recorded). Some clones in this sample may be carry-over from other donors' samples. V is TRBV6-6 and J is TRBJ2-7, with 9 bases matching TRBD1. The CDR3 DNA reads TGTGCCAGCAGTGCTGGACAGGGGTTCGAGCAGTACGTC. It encodes CASSAGQGFEQYV.